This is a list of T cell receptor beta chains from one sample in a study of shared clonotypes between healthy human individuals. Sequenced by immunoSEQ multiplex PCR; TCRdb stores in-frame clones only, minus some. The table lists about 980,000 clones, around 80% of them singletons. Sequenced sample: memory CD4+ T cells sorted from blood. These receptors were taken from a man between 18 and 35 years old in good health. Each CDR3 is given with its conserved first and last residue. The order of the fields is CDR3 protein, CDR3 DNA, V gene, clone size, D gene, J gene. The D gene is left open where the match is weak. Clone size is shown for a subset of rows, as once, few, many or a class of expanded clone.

cdr3_aa: CASSEIQGGSGYTF
cdr3_nt: TGCGCCAGCAGCGAGATACAGGGAGGCAGCGGCTACACCTTC
v_call: TRBV5-1
clone_size: -
d_call: -
j_call: TRBJ1-2

cdr3_aa: CASRRQEAGLSGQYF
cdr3_nt: TGTGCCAGCAGGCGACAGGAGGCCGGGCTCTCCGGGCAGTACTTC
v_call: TRBV6-5
clone_size: -
d_call: -
j_call: TRBJ2-7

cdr3_aa: CASSSPIGGYGEQYF
cdr3_nt: TGTGCCAGCAGTTCCCCGATTGGGGGATACGGCGAGCAGTACTTC
v_call: TRBV7-9
clone_size: -
d_call: -
j_call: TRBJ2-7

cdr3_aa: CARSLPSGQGKCTQYF
cdr3_nt: TGTGCCAGAAGCCTGCCTTCCGGACAGGGTAAGTGTACCCAGTACTTC
v_call: TRBV5-3
clone_size: once
d_call: TRBD1
j_call: TRBJ2-5

cdr3_aa: CASSLASWESYEQYF
cdr3_nt: TGCGCCAGCAGCCTCGCCTCCTGGGAATCCTACGAGCAGTACTTC
v_call: TRBV5-1
clone_size: -
d_call: -
j_call: TRBJ2-7

cdr3_aa: CASRLNTEAFF
cdr3_nt: TGCGCCAGCAGATTGAACACTGAAGCTTTCTTT
v_call: TRBV5-1
clone_size: -
d_call: -
j_call: TRBJ1-1

cdr3_aa: CASRNRPNTEAFF
cdr3_nt: TGTGCCAGCAGAAACAGGCCAAACACTGAAGCTTTCTTT
v_call: TRBV2
clone_size: -
d_call: -
j_call: TRBJ1-1

cdr3_aa: CASSLPGTGAKRLNEKLFF
cdr3_nt: TGTGCCAGCAGTTTACCAGGGACAGGGGCGAAGAGGCTTAATGAAAAACTGTTTTTT
v_call: TRBV27
clone_size: -
d_call: TRBD1
j_call: TRBJ1-4

cdr3_aa: CSVGLGETQYF
cdr3_nt: TGCAGCGTTGGGTTGGGAGAGACCCAGTACTTC
v_call: TRBV29-1
clone_size: few
d_call: -
j_call: TRBJ2-5

cdr3_aa: CAIRAVEEDTQYF
cdr3_nt: TGTGCCATCCGGGCGGTCGAGGAAGATACGCAGTATTTT
v_call: TRBV10-3
clone_size: -
d_call: -
j_call: TRBJ2-3

cdr3_aa: CASSWTSGYTDTQYF
cdr3_nt: TGCGCCAGCAGCTGGACTAGCGGATATACAGATACGCAGTATTTT
v_call: TRBV5-1
clone_size: -
d_call: TRBD2
j_call: TRBJ2-3

cdr3_aa: CASSLGGNTIYF
cdr3_nt: TGCGCCAGCAGCTTGGGTGGAAACACCATATATTTT
v_call: TRBV5-1
clone_size: -
d_call: -
j_call: TRBJ1-3

cdr3_aa: CASSLPGSSGSPLHF
cdr3_nt: TGTGCCAGCAGTCTCCCAGGGTCGTCAGGGTCACCCCTCCACTTT
v_call: TRBV9
clone_size: -
d_call: -
j_call: TRBJ1-6

cdr3_aa: CASSLPMDRAIDNEQFF
cdr3_nt: TGCGCCAGCAGCTTACCAATGGACAGGGCGATTGACAATGAGCAGTTCTTC
v_call: TRBV5-1
clone_size: -
d_call: TRBD1
j_call: TRBJ2-1

cdr3_aa: CSGDRSYNEQFF
cdr3_nt: TGCAGCGGGGACAGGTCCTACAATGAGCAGTTCTTC
v_call: TRBV29-1
clone_size: -
d_call: TRBD1
j_call: TRBJ2-1

cdr3_aa: CASSFFQAPLPSYEQYF
cdr3_nt: TGTGCCAGCAGTTTTTTTCAAGCCCCTTTACCCTCCTACGAGCAGTACTTC
v_call: TRBV28
clone_size: few
d_call: -
j_call: TRBJ2-7

cdr3_aa: CASSRENSDEQFF
cdr3_nt: TGTGCCAGCAGCCGTGAGAACTCCGATGAGCAGTTCTTC
v_call: TRBV7-2
clone_size: -
d_call: -
j_call: TRBJ2-1

cdr3_aa: CASSRGRNEQFF
cdr3_nt: TGTGCCAGCAGCCGCGGACGTAATGAGCAGTTCTTC
v_call: TRBV13
clone_size: -
d_call: -
j_call: TRBJ2-1

cdr3_aa: CASTTLGAGGSTDTQYF
cdr3_nt: TGCGCCAGCACCACTCTTGGGGCGGGGGGAAGCACAGATACGCAGTATTTT
v_call: TRBV5-1
clone_size: once
d_call: TRBD2
j_call: TRBJ2-3

cdr3_aa: CASSTEGADTQYF
cdr3_nt: TGTGCCAGCAGCACCGAGGGTGCGGATACGCAGTATTTT
v_call: TRBV7-9
clone_size: -
d_call: -
j_call: TRBJ2-3

cdr3_aa: CASSQDSAKGSYEQYF
cdr3_nt: TGCGCCAGCAGCCAAGATTCGGCTAAGGGGTCCTACGAGCAGTACTTC
v_call: TRBV7-9
clone_size: -
d_call: -
j_call: TRBJ2-7

cdr3_aa: CASSLTGANTEAFF
cdr3_nt: TGTGCCAGCAGCTTGACAGGGGCGAACACTGAAGCTTTCTTT
v_call: TRBV7-9
clone_size: -
d_call: TRBD1
j_call: TRBJ1-1

cdr3_aa: CASRTRGRKLFF
cdr3_nt: TGTGCCAGTAGAACCAGGGGTCGGAAACTGTTTTTT
v_call: TRBV19
clone_size: few
d_call: -
j_call: TRBJ1-4

cdr3_aa: CASTRSAEAGYNEQFF
cdr3_nt: TGTGCCAGCACACGTTCGGCGGAGGCTGGCTACAATGAGCAGTTCTTC
v_call: TRBV5-6
clone_size: -
d_call: -
j_call: TRBJ2-1

cdr3_aa: CASSNGLASGETQYF
cdr3_nt: TGTGCCAGTAGCAACGGACTAGCCTCCGGGGAGACCCAGTACTTC
v_call: TRBV19
clone_size: -
d_call: TRBD2
j_call: TRBJ2-5

cdr3_aa: CASSLGAGMQETQYF
cdr3_nt: TGTGCCAGCAGCTTAGGCGCGGGAATGCAAGAGACCCAGTACTTC
v_call: TRBV11-2
clone_size: -
d_call: -
j_call: TRBJ2-5

cdr3_aa: CASSQYFEQFF
cdr3_nt: TGTGCCAGCAGCCAGTACTTTGAGCAGTTCTTC
v_call: TRBV7-2
clone_size: -
d_call: -
j_call: TRBJ2-1

cdr3_aa: CASRQYNEQFF
cdr3_nt: TGCGCCAGCAGGCAGTACAATGAGCAGTTCTTC
v_call: TRBV5-1
clone_size: -
d_call: -
j_call: TRBJ2-1

cdr3_aa: CASSWARGGGISPLHF
cdr3_nt: TGTGCCAGCAGCTGGGCCCGTGGTGGGGGGATTTCACCCCTCCACTTT
v_call: TRBV5-4
clone_size: once
d_call: -
j_call: TRBJ1-6

cdr3_aa: CASSSSGQGLRNEQFF
cdr3_nt: TGTGCCAGCAGTTCCTCGGGACAGGGGTTGAGGAATGAGCAGTTCTTC
v_call: TRBV27
clone_size: -
d_call: TRBD1
j_call: TRBJ2-1

cdr3_aa: CASSLSGTARTGELFF
cdr3_nt: TGTGCCAGCAGTTTATCTGGGACCGCTAGGACCGGGGAGCTGTTTTTT
v_call: TRBV28
clone_size: -
d_call: -
j_call: TRBJ2-2

cdr3_aa: CAISESGQGALGTGELFF
cdr3_nt: TGTGCCATCAGTGAGTCGGGACAGGGGGCGCTTGGAACCGGGGAGCTGTTTTTT
v_call: TRBV10-3
clone_size: -
d_call: TRBD1
j_call: TRBJ2-2

cdr3_aa: CASSLLDYETQYF
cdr3_nt: TGCGCCAGCAGCTTGCTAGATTACGAGACCCAGTACTTC
v_call: TRBV5-1
clone_size: -
d_call: -
j_call: TRBJ2-5

cdr3_aa: CASSRLADRYNEQFF
cdr3_nt: TGTGCCAGCTCGCGACTAGCGGACCGCTACAATGAGCAGTTCTTC
v_call: TRBV18
clone_size: -
d_call: TRBD2
j_call: TRBJ2-1

cdr3_aa: CASSSRFLGTGVTDTQYF
cdr3_nt: TGTGCCAGCAGTTCGCGCTTCCTCGGGACAGGGGTTACAGATACGCAGTATTTT
v_call: TRBV27
clone_size: -
d_call: TRBD1
j_call: TRBJ2-3

cdr3_aa: CASSSRQLAGLNTQYF
cdr3_nt: TGTGCCAGCAGTTCCCGCCAACTAGCGGGTCTCAATACGCAGTATTTT
v_call: TRBV28
clone_size: -
d_call: TRBD2
j_call: TRBJ2-3

cdr3_aa: CASSPRGWGQPQHF
cdr3_nt: TGTGCCAGCAGCCCCAGGGGATGGGGTCAGCCCCAGCATTTT
v_call: TRBV7-2
clone_size: -
d_call: -
j_call: TRBJ1-5

cdr3_aa: CASSPNLAGGNGEQFF
cdr3_nt: TGTGCCAGCAGCCCTAACCTAGCGGGAGGGAACGGTGAGCAGTTCTTC
v_call: TRBV7-2
clone_size: -
d_call: TRBD2
j_call: TRBJ2-1

cdr3_aa: CASSLTGGTKNIQYF
cdr3_nt: TGTGCCAGCAGCTTAACGGGGGGGACCAAAAACATTCAGTACTTC
v_call: TRBV11-2
clone_size: -
d_call: TRBD2
j_call: TRBJ2-4

cdr3_aa: CASGRPSLNQPQHF
cdr3_nt: TGTGCCAGTGGCCGGCCCTCGCTCAATCAGCCCCAGCATTTT
v_call: TRBV28
clone_size: few
d_call: -
j_call: TRBJ1-5

cdr3_aa: CASSLGVNTGELFF
cdr3_nt: TGCGCCAGCAGCTTGGGGGTGAACACCGGGGAGCTGTTTTTT
v_call: TRBV5-1
clone_size: -
d_call: -
j_call: TRBJ2-2

cdr3_aa: CASSTASNYGYTF
cdr3_nt: TGTGCCAGCAGCACAGCCTCTAACTATGGCTACACCTTC
v_call: TRBV7-2
clone_size: -
d_call: -
j_call: TRBJ1-2

cdr3_aa: CASSLAFLSNFRDAEPLHF
cdr3_nt: TGTGCCAGCAGTTTGGCTTTTTTGTCGAATTTCAGGGATGCCGAACCCCTCCACTTT
v_call: TRBV28
clone_size: -
d_call: -
j_call: TRBJ1-6

cdr3_aa: CASSPLQADVLNTEAFF
cdr3_nt: TGTGCCAGCTCACCTCTCCAAGCAGACGTTTTGAACACTGAAGCTTTCTTT
v_call: TRBV18
clone_size: -
d_call: -
j_call: TRBJ1-1

cdr3_aa: CASSPQGQQPQHF
cdr3_nt: TGTGCCAGCTCACCTCAGGGACAGCAGCCCCAGCATTTT
v_call: TRBV18
clone_size: -
d_call: TRBD1
j_call: TRBJ1-5

cdr3_aa: CASSTGTSGSYNEQFF
cdr3_nt: TGTGCCAGCAGTACCGGGACTAGCGGGAGCTACAATGAGCAGTTCTTC
v_call: TRBV7-9
clone_size: -
d_call: TRBD2
j_call: TRBJ2-1

cdr3_aa: CASSLTQGAGELFF
cdr3_nt: TGTGCCAGCAGTTTAACCCAGGGGGCCGGGGAGCTGTTTTTT
v_call: TRBV28
clone_size: -
d_call: TRBD1
j_call: TRBJ2-2

cdr3_aa: CASSWGSDFTDTQYF
cdr3_nt: TGCGCCAGCAGCTGGGGCTCGGACTTCACAGATACGCAGTATTTT
v_call: TRBV5-1
clone_size: -
d_call: -
j_call: TRBJ2-3

cdr3_aa: CASRLAGVGGNEQFF
cdr3_nt: TGTGCCAGCCGACTAGCGGGGGTTGGGGGCAATGAGCAGTTCTTC
v_call: TRBV28
clone_size: once
d_call: TRBD2
j_call: TRBJ2-1

cdr3_aa: CASSMSSWEQYF
cdr3_nt: TGTGCCAGTAGTATGTCCTCGTGGGAGCAGTACTTC
v_call: TRBV19
clone_size: -
d_call: -
j_call: TRBJ2-7

cdr3_aa: CASSLGGSTGELFF
cdr3_nt: TGCGCCAGCAGCTTAGGAGGCAGCACCGGGGAGCTGTTTTTT
v_call: TRBV5-1
clone_size: many
d_call: -
j_call: TRBJ2-2

cdr3_aa: CASSEWLAGAAEQYF
cdr3_nt: TGCGCCAGCAGTGAGTGGCTAGCGGGAGCGGCCGAGCAGTACTTC
v_call: TRBV10-2
clone_size: -
d_call: TRBD2
j_call: TRBJ2-7

cdr3_aa: CASSKGTGGSGQPQHF
cdr3_nt: TGTGCCAGCAGTAAAGGGACAGGGGGGTCCGGTCAGCCCCAGCATTTT
v_call: TRBV2
clone_size: few
d_call: TRBD1
j_call: TRBJ1-5

cdr3_aa: CAGSEGQETQYF
cdr3_nt: TGTGCCGGTAGCGAAGGCCAAGAGACCCAGTACTTC
v_call: TRBV19
clone_size: -
d_call: -
j_call: TRBJ2-5